The entry that follows covers one T cell receptor (beta chain) sequence. Per the study methods: Researchers report that nucleated cell counts were estimated from reference gene primer amplification. The method was immunoSEQ multiplex PCR; TCRdb's version includes in-frame clones alone and lacks a portion of them. V, J and clone size are those of that table, while D and trimming were read from the DNA. The sample holds approximately 340,000 clones, around 83% seen once. The sample belongs to a study of blood T cell repertoires in COVID-19. V gave up 0 bases and J gave up 5 bases, with 14 bases separating them. This CDR3 has 15 residues. Germline lookup yields CDR1 LGHNA and CDR2 YSLEER.

The TCR originated in a man aged 25 to 40 with active or convalescent COVID-19. The specimen was peripheral blood. The rearrangement joins TRBV4-3 to TRBJ2-7; possible D gene TRBD2, 5 bases. This CDR3 reads CASSQDFGISHEQYF. DNA of the CDR3: TGCGCCAGCAGCCAAGATTTCGGGATATCCCACGAGCAGTACTTC.